This is a list of T cell receptor beta chains from one sample in a study of shared clonotypes between healthy human individuals. Sequencing used immunoSEQ multiplex PCR; TCRdb keeps in-frame clones, though not all of them. The repertoire has more than 2 million clones, roughly 93% of them found once; the top ten carry 1.5% to 2%. Material for sequencing was naive CD8+ T cells from PBMCs. All receptors derive from a man aged 18-30 years in good health. Some clones in this sample may be carry-over from other donors' samples. The CDR3 runs from the conserved cysteine through the conserved F or W. The order of the fields is D gene, V gene, clone size, J gene, CDR3 DNA, CDR3 protein. A D gene is named only where the DNA matches it firmly. The size field is filled for only some rows; it gives once, few, many or a size class.

d_gene: -
v_gene: TRBV5-1
abundance: -
j_gene: TRBJ2-7
CDR3nt: TGCGCCAGCAGCTTGGCCCCTTCCGGACAGCTGGCCTACGAGCAGTACTTC
CDR3aa: CASSLAPSGQLAYEQYF

d_gene: -
v_gene: TRBV6-5
abundance: -
j_gene: TRBJ1-1
CDR3nt: TGTGCCAGCAGTTACTGGACCGCCGGGATGAACACTGAAGCTTTCTTT
CDR3aa: CASSYWTAGMNTEAFF

d_gene: TRBD1
v_gene: TRBV7-9
abundance: -
j_gene: TRBJ2-3
CDR3nt: TGTGCCAGCAGCTCGGCGACAGGGAGACCTTCAGATACGCAGTATTTT
CDR3aa: CASSSATGRPSDTQYF

d_gene: -
v_gene: TRBV15
abundance: -
j_gene: TRBJ1-1
CDR3nt: TGTGCCACCAGCAGAGGATGGGGGGCGTTAAAGGGGAACACTGAAGCTTTCTTT
CDR3aa: CATSRGWGALKGNTEAFF

d_gene: TRBD1
v_gene: TRBV28
abundance: -
j_gene: TRBJ1-4
CDR3nt: TGTGCCAGCGGCACGAGGGGACAGGGACTATATGAAAAACTGTTTTTT
CDR3aa: CASGTRGQGLYEKLFF

d_gene: -
v_gene: TRBV10-1
abundance: -
j_gene: TRBJ2-7
CDR3nt: TGCGCCAGCAGTGAGTATCCCGGAGTAGCGTACTTC
CDR3aa: CASSEYPGVAYF

d_gene: -
v_gene: TRBV7-6
abundance: -
j_gene: TRBJ2-2
CDR3nt: TGTGCCAGCAGCCAGGGATCCAACCCTCGGGTCGGGGAGCTGTTTTTT
CDR3aa: CASSQGSNPRVGELFF

d_gene: -
v_gene: TRBV6-1
abundance: -
j_gene: TRBJ1-1
CDR3nt: TGTGCCAGCAGTGAATGGGAGGGGTACACTGAAGCTTTCTTT
CDR3aa: CASSEWEGYTEAFF

d_gene: TRBD2
v_gene: TRBV28
abundance: -
j_gene: TRBJ2-1
CDR3nt: TGTGCCAGCAGTTTACTAGCGGGAGTAGGGAATGAGCAGTTCTTC
CDR3aa: CASSLLAGVGNEQFF

d_gene: -
v_gene: TRBV5-1
abundance: -
j_gene: TRBJ1-1
CDR3nt: TGCGCCAGCAGCCCGGGGGGAACCCATGAAGCTTTCTTT
CDR3aa: CASSPGGTHEAFF

d_gene: -
v_gene: TRBV1
abundance: once
j_gene: TRBJ1-5
CDR3nt: TGCACCAGCAGCCAACCCTACCCGGGGCGGGGATGCAATCAGCCCCAGCATTTT
CDR3aa: CTSSQPYPGRGCNQPQHF

d_gene: -
v_gene: TRBV18
abundance: -
j_gene: TRBJ1-1
CDR3nt: TGTGCCAGCTCCCGCGGACAGATAAACATGAACACTGAAGCTTTCTTT
CDR3aa: CASSRGQINMNTEAFF

d_gene: -
v_gene: TRBV4-1
abundance: -
j_gene: TRBJ1-2
CDR3nt: TGCGCCAGCAGCCAAGCTCTCCCGGAGAATGGCTACACCTTC
CDR3aa: CASSQALPENGYTF

d_gene: TRBD2
v_gene: TRBV10-1
abundance: -
j_gene: TRBJ2-7
CDR3nt: TGCGCCAGCAGTGCGGCAGGGTCAAAGGGACTAGCGGGAGAACCCTCGGTCGGGGAGCAGTACTTC
CDR3aa: CASSAAGSKGLAGEPSVGEQYF

d_gene: -
v_gene: TRBV6-5
abundance: -
j_gene: TRBJ1-1
CDR3nt: TGTGCCAGCGGCCGGACCGAGAACACTGAAGCTTTCTTT
CDR3aa: CASGRTENTEAFF

d_gene: -
v_gene: TRBV27
abundance: few
j_gene: TRBJ1-5
CDR3nt: TGTGCCAGCAGTTTGAGACAGGGCAATCAGCCCCAGCATTTT
CDR3aa: CASSLRQGNQPQHF

d_gene: -
v_gene: TRBV27
abundance: -
j_gene: TRBJ2-7
CDR3nt: TGTGCCAGCAGTTTGCGGGGGGACAGGACCTACGAGCAGTACTTC
CDR3aa: CASSLRGDRTYEQYF

d_gene: TRBD1
v_gene: TRBV11-2
abundance: -
j_gene: TRBJ1-2
CDR3nt: TGTGCCAGCAGCTCATTGACGGGACAGGGGGCCACTTATGGCTACACCTTC
CDR3aa: CASSSLTGQGATYGYTF